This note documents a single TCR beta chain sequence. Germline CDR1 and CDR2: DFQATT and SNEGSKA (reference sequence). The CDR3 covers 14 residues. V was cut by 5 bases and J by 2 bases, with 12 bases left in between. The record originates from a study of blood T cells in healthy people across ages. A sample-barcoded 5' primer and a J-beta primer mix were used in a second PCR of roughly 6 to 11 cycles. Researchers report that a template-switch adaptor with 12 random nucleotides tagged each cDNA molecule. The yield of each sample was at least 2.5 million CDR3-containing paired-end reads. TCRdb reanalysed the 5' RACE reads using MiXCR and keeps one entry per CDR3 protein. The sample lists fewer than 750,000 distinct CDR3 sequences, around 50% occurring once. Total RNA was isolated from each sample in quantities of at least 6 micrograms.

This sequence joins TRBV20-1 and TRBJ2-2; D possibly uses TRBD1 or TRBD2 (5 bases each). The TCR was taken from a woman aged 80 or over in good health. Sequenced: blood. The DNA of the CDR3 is TGCAGTGCTTCCGGGGCAGAAAACACCGGGGAGCTGTTTTTT. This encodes CSASGAENTGELFF.